The source of this TCR beta chain is a study of graft-versus-host responses after intestinal transplantation. Study-level information: Every one of the recipients received anti-thymocyte globulin induction and afterwards took tacrolimus and steroids for 3 to 4 years.

Profiled with immunoSEQ multiplex PCR; TCRdb holds only in-frame clones, not every one. The sample has 80,000 to 95,000 clones, 80% to 95% seen once. General study points: Across patients carrying graft-donor T cell macrochimerism, allografts held high graft-versus-host to host-versus-graft clonal ratios. The study associated peak circulating GvH clone levels with early post-transplant HvG declines. Researchers found GvH clones in recipient marrow, and some showed up first in ileum or blood.

On this clone itself: What it binds is not known.

This CDR3 comprises 16 residues. V shed 0 bases and J shed 2 bases, with 11 bases lying between them. CDR1 is LNHDA and CDR2 is SQIVND in the germline V gene (reference sequence). This clonotype was obtained from a human donor who received an intestinal transplant. This specimen consisted of unstimulated CD8+ T cells sorted from spleen or lymph node cells, obtained before intestinal transplant. This chain joins TRBV19 and TRBJ2-1; possible D gene TRBD1, 5 bases. CDR3 bases: TGTGCCAGTAGTATAGATTCCCAGGGCGCCTACAATGAGCAGTTCTTC. It specifies CASSIDSQGAYNEQFF.